The next 6 T cell receptor beta chains were all read from a single sample in a study of regulatory T cells in long-lasting Graves disease. CDR3 regions were amplified by Arm-PCR using iRepertoire HTBI primers to build TCR beta libraries. MiXCR, run by TCRdb on the multiplex PCR reads, gives a single entry per CDR3 protein. The repertoire holds hundreds of thousands of distinct CDR3 sequences, with roughly 15% as singletons. As to time point: newly diagnosed GD, antithyroid drugs for less than 3 months. Extracted PBMC RNA gave rise to the TCR library. In addition, the sample was reused for a study of T cells in Graves' hyperthyroidism and ophthalmopathy.

The source material was peripheral blood mononuclear cells (PBMCs), sampled at new diagnosis, from a patient treated with antithyroid drugs. These TCRs come from a woman in her thirties with Graves disease.

This clonotype showed up just a few times. Here the CDR3 reads CASSSRTGESEQFF. The CDR3 coding sequence is TGTGCCAGCAGCTCCCGGACAGGGGAGAGTGAGCAGTTCTTC. The rearrangement uses TRBV7-3 and TRBJ2-1; TRBD1 matches 9 bases. The CDR3 runs 14 residues. Trimming at V came to 4 bases and at J to 9 bases, leaving 7 bases not matched to a gene. CDR1 and CDR2 (germline): SGHTA, FQGTGA.

This clonotype was observed many times. This chain connects TRBV5-1 to TRBJ2-7, with 10 positions matching TRBD2. The CDR3 has 14 amino acids. V lost 4 bases to trimming and J lost 4 bases; unmatched junction nucleotides: 5. Germline loops: CDR1 SGHRS, CDR2 YFSETQ. DNA of the CDR3: TGCGCCAGCAGCCTTACTAGCGGGATGTACGAGCAGTACTTC. Its protein product is CASSLTSGMYEQYF.

There are many counts of this clonotype. This chain connects TRBV12-5 to TRBJ1-3, with D possibly TRBD1 on 6 matching bases. The V end was cut by 1 base, the J end by 1 base, with 20 bases between. The CDR3 length is 19 residues. Germline lookup yields CDR1 LGHNT and CDR2 FRNRAP. In DNA, the CDR3 is TGTGCTAGTGGTTTGGCCACAGGGAATGGTTGGGTGTCTGGAAACACCATATATTTT. Translation gives CASGLATGNGWVSGNTIYF. Complete variable domain (other parts from reference TRBV12-5 and TRBJ1-3): DARVTQTPRHKVTEMGQEVTMRCQPILGHNTVFWYRQTMMQGLELLAYFRNRAPLDDSGMPKDRFSAEMPDATLATLKIQPSEPRDSAVYFCASGLATGNGWVSGNTIYFGEGSWLTVV.

Here the CDR3 DNA reads TGTGCCACCAGTGTGGATACCGGGGAGCTGTTTTTT. Translated, it gives CATSVDTGELFF. The V gene is TRBV24-1, the J gene TRBJ2-2; no clear D gene. The V gene lost 5 bases and the J gene lost 5 bases, with 5 bases spanning the gap. This CDR3 is built from 12 residues. Germline lookup yields CDR1 KGHDR and CDR2 SFDVKD.

This clonotype was seen many times. This sequence joins TRBV7-3 and TRBJ2-1; D remains unclear. V dropped 1 base and J dropped 6 bases, with 10 bases sitting between them. The CDR3 sequence is 14 residues long. Germline CDR1 and CDR2: SGHTA and FQGTGA. In nucleotides, the CDR3 is TGTGCCAGCAGCTTAAAGGCAGATTCCAATGAGCAGTTCTTC. Its protein is CASSLKADSNEQFF. Together with reference TRBV7-3 and TRBJ2-1, the CDR3 gives the full variable domain: GAGVSQTPSNKVTEKGKYVELRCDPISGHTALYWYRQSLGQGPEFLIYFQGTGAADDSGLPNDRFFAVRPEGSVSTLKIQRTERGDSAVYLCASSLKADSNEQFFGPGTRLTVL.

This chain joins TRBV7-6 and TRBJ2-2, with D perhaps being TRBD1 or TRBD2 (5 bases each). CDR3 length equals 17 residues. The germline V and J ends were trimmed by 0 bases and 0 bases, with 11 bases remaining between them. Germline CDR1 SGHVS, CDR2 FNYEAQ. CDR3 loop: CASSLALEGPNTGELFF. CDR3 bases: TGTGCCAGCAGCTTAGCGCTCGAGGGACCGAACACCGGGGAGCTGTTTTTT. The full variable domain, completed using reference TRBV7-6 and TRBJ2-2, is GAGVSQSPRYKVTKRGQDVALRCDPISGHVSLYWYRQALGQGPEFLTYFNYEAQQDKSGLPNDRFSAERPEGSISTLTIQRTEQRDSAMYRCASSLALEGPNTGELFFGEGSRLTVL.